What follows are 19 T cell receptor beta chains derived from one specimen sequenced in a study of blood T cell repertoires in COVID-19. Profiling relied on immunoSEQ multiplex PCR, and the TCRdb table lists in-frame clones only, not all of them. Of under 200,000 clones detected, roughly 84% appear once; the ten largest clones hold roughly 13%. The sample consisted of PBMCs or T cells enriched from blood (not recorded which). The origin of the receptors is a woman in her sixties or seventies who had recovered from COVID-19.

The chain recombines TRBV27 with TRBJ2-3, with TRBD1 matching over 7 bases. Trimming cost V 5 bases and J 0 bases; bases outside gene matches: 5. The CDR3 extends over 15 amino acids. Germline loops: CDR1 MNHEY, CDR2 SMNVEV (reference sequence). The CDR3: CASSITGASTDTQYF. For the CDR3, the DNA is TGTGCCAGCAGTATCACAGGGGCTAGCACAGATACGCAGTATTTT.

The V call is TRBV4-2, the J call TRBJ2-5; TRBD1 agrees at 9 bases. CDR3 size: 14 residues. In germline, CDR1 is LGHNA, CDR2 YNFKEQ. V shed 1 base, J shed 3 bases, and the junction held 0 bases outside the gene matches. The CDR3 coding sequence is TGTGCCAGCAGCCAAGGGGACAGGGAAGAGACCCAGTACTTC. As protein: CASSQGDREETQYF.

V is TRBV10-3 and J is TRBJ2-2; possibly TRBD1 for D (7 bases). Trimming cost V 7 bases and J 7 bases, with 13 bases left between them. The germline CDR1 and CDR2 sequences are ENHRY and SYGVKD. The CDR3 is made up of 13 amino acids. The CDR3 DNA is TGTGCCATCACCGGACAGGAGGGCGGGGAGCTGTTTTTT. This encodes CAITGQEGGELFF.

CDR3 amino acids: CAWSGLGTRRYGYTF. For the CDR3, the DNA is TGTGCCTGGAGTGGATTGGGGACACGGCGGTATGGCTACACCTTC. This sequence joins TRBV30 and TRBJ1-2; possible D gene TRBD1, 6 bases. Germline V gene data show CDR1 as GTSNPN and CDR2 as SVGIG (reference sequence). Trimming left V 1 base short and J 5 bases short, with 17 bases between. The CDR3 covers 15 residues.

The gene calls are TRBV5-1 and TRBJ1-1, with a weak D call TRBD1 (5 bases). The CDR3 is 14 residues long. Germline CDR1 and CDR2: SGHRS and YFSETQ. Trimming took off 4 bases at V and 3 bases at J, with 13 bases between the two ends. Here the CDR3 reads CASSLSDSDTEAFF. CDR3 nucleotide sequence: TGCGCCAGCAGCCTCTCTGACAGTGACACTGAAGCTTTCTTT.

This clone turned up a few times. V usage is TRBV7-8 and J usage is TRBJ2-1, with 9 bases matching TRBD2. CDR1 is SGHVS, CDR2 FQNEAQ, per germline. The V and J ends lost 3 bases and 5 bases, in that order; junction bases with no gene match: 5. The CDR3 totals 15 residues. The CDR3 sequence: CASSFPRGGHNEQFF. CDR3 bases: TGTGCCAGCAGCTTTCCGCGGGGGGGCCACAATGAGCAGTTCTTC.

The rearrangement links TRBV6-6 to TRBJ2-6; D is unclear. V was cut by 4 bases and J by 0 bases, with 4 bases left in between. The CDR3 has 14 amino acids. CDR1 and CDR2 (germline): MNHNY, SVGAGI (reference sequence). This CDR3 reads CASSLSSGANVLTF. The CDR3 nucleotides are TGTGCCAGCAGTTTGAGCTCTGGGGCCAACGTCCTGACTTTC.

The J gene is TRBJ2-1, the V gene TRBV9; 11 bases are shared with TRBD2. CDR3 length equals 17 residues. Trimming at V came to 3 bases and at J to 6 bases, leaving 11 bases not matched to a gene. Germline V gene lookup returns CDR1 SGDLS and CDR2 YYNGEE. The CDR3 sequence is CASSGATSGRSGNEQFF. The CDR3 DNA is TGTGCCAGCAGCGGAGCCACTAGCGGGAGATCCGGCAATGAGCAGTTCTTC.

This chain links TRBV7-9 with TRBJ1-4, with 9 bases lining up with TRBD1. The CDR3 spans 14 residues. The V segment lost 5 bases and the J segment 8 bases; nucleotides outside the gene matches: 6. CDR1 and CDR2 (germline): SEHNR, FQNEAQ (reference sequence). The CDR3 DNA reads TGTGCCAGCAGCCCGGGACAGGGAGAAGAAAAACTGTTTTTT. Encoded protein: CASSPGQGEEKLFF.

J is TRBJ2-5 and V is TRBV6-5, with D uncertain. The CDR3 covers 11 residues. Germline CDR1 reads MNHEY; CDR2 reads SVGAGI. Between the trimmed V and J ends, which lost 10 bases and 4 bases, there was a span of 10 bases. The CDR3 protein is CATMRIETQYF. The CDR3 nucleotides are TGTGCCACCATGCGAATAGAGACCCAGTACTTC.

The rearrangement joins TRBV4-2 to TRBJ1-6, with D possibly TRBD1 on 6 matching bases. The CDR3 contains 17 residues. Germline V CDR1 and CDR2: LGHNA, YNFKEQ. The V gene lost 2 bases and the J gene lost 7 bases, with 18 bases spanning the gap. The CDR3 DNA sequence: TGTGCCAGCAGCCAAATCTTGGCAGGGGATAGGAATTCACCCCTCCACTTT. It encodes CASSQILAGDRNSPLHF.

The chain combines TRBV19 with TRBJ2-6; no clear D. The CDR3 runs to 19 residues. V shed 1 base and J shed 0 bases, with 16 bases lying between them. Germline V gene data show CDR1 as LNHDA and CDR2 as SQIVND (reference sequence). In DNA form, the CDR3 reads TGTGCCAGTAGTATAGTGTGGCTAGTTGAGAGCTCTGGGGCCAACGTCCTGACTTTC. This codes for CASSIVWLVESSGANVLTF.

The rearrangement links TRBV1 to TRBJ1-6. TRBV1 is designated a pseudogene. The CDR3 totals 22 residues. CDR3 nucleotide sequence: TGCACCAGCAGCCAAGATCTCGCGTTAGGGCGGGAGCGGCGGGGCTATAATTCACCCCTCCACTTT. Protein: CTSSQDLALGRERRGYNSPLHF.

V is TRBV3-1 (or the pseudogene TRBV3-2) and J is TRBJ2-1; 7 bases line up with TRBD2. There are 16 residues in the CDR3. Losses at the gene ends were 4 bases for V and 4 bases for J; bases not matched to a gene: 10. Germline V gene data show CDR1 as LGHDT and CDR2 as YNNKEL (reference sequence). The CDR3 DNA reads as TGTGCCAGCAGCCCCATAGCGGGTGAGGGGTACAATGAGCAGTTCTTC. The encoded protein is CASSPIAGEGYNEQFF.

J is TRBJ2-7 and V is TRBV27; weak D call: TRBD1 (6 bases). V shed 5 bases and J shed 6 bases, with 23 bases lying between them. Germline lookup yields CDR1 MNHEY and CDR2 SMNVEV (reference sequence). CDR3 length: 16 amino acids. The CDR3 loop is CASSPVHRAPLSEQYF. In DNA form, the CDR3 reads TGTGCCAGCAGTCCCGTCCACAGGGCACCCCTTTCCGAGCAGTACTTC.

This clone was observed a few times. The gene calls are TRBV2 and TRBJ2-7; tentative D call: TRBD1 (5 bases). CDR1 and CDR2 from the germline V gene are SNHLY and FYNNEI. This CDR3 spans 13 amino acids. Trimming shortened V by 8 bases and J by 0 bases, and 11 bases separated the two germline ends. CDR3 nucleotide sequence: TGTGCCAGCCTGACAGATCGCTCCTACGAGCAGTACTTC. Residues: CASLTDRSYEQYF.

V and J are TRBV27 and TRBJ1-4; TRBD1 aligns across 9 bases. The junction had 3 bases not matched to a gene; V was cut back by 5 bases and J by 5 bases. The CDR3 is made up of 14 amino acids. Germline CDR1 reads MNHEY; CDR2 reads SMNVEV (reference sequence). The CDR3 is CASSVDRGNEKLFF. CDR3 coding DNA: TGTGCCAGCAGTGTGGACAGGGGAAATGAAAAACTGTTTTTT.

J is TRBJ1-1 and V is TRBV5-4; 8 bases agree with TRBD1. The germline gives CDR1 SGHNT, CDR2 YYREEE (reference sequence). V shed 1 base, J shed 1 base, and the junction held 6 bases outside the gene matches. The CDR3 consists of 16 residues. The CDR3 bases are TGTGCCAGCAGCTTGTGGAGGACAGGGCGGAACACTGAAGCTTTCTTT. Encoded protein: CASSLWRTGRNTEAFF.

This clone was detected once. The CDR3 bases are TGTGCCAGCAGCTTGTTGCAGGGGGACCAGCCCCAGCATTTT. Translating it yields CASSLLQGDQPQHF. The chain uses TRBV5-8 and TRBJ1-5, with 7 bases aligning to TRBD1. The germline CDR1 and CDR2 sequences are SGHTS and YDEGEE. This CDR3 is 14 amino acids long. V shed 1 base and J 7 bases; nucleotides not matched to a gene: 5.